What follows is one TCR beta chain and its context. The antigen is not known. This specimen belongs to a study of lymphopenia after photon versus proton radiotherapy. The table came from immunoSEQ multiplex PCR; TCRdb's copy has only in-frame clones and leaves some out. The sample yields about 39,000 clones, roughly nine tenths seen once. Points from the study as a whole: Post-nadir diversity loss with photons came from oligoclonal expansion, particularly CD8+ Temra cells. Photon-treated patients lost naive T cells and TCR diversity; proton-treated stayed stable.

The length of the CDR3 is 19 residues. Trimming cost V 0 bases and J 1 base, with 19 bases left between them. In germline, CDR1 is LGHNA, CDR2 YNFKEQ. This specimen consisted of peripheral blood, obtained from a patient treated with photon-based radiotherapy. This rearrangement joins TRBV4-2 to TRBJ2-4; the D gene could be TRBD1 or TRBD2 (6 bases each). The receptor's source is a man in his fifties or sixties with cholangiocarcinoma. The CDR3: CASSQDLGPGARAKNIQYF. CDR3 DNA: TGTGCCAGCAGCCAAGATTTGGGGCCGGGGGCGAGGGCCAAAAACATTCAGTACTTC.